The sequence of this T cell receptor (beta chain) was determined in a study of T cells in Graves' hyperthyroidism and ophthalmopathy. RNA transcripts were the template for amplifying TCR beta CDR3 regions. The study used the HTBI primer set for a first-round RT-PCR of the TCR CDR3. TCRdb reprocessed the multiplex PCR reads with MiXCR, giving one entry per CDR3 protein. The table shows roughly 630,000 distinct CDR3 sequences, with about a sixth occurring only once. CDR1 and CDR2 from the germline V gene are LNHDA and SQIVND (reference sequence). The V gene end was trimmed by 10 bases and the J gene end by 1 base; junction bases not matched to a gene: 10. This CDR3 has 15 amino acids. PBMCs were collected from an approximately 10 ml volume of fresh peripheral blood.

The chain joins TRBV19 to TRBJ1-5; 7 bases match TRBD1. The sample taken for sequencing was blood. The TCR comes from a woman in her 30s with Graves' hyperthyroidism. The CDR3 is CATLQYRGSNQPQHF. The CDR3 nucleotides are TGTGCCACTCTCCAATACAGGGGAAGCAATCAGCCCCAGCATTTT.